The sample holds a few counts of the clone carrying this T cell receptor beta chain. The protocol attached unique molecular identifiers to individual cDNA molecules. TCRdb re-called the 5' RACE reads with MiXCR, one entry per CDR3 protein. Of about 59,000 distinct CDR3 sequences listed, about 13% were seen once; the top ten hold about 10%. This sample is part of a study of early T cells in non-severe SARS-CoV-2 infection. With V trimmed by 7 bases and J by 2 bases, 8 bases remained unmatched. The CDR3 has 16 amino acids. Per the germline V gene, CDR1 is DFQATT and CDR2 is SNEGSKA (reference sequence).

This TCR was sampled from an adult who was a healthcare worker with PCR-confirmed SARS-CoV-2 infection or an uninfected control (not recorded which). This chain uses TRBV20-1 with TRBJ2-2, with 12 bases aligning to TRBD2. This material consisted of whole blood, taken at baseline. The CDR3 here is CSGVASGRANTGELFF. The CDR3, as DNA: TGCAGTGGAGTGGCTAGCGGGAGGGCCAACACCGGGGAGCTGTTTTTT.